This T cell receptor (beta chain) was captured by sequencing in a study of control samples from healthy donors and cancer patients. The repertoire was sequenced with immunoSEQ multiplex PCR; TCRdb's copy has only in-frame clones and lacks some. The sample has just over 150,000 clones; over 90% are singletons. The V gene's germline CDR1 is MNHEY and CDR2 SMNVEV (reference sequence). This CDR3 spans 15 amino acids. V lost 2 bases to trimming and J lost 1 base, with 10 bases between them. This receptor was taken from a man aged 50 or older in good health. The specimen sequenced was blood. The chain recombines TRBV27 with TRBJ2-3, with D perhaps TRBD1 or TRBD2 (5 bases each). The CDR3 protein is CASSLRGRRTDTQYF. The DNA of the CDR3 is TGTGCCAGCAGTTTACGGGGCAGGCGCACAGATACGCAGTATTTT.